The T cell receptor (beta chain) under discussion was sequenced for a study of blood T cell repertoires in COVID-19. The CDR3 sequence is 15 residues long. V lost 2 bases and J 5 bases, leaving 15 bases between the germline ends. Germline V gene data show CDR1 as MNHEY and CDR2 as SVGEGT. Sequencing was performed with immunoSEQ multiplex PCR; in TCRdb, only in-frame clones are kept and a portion is missing. Here the sample spans about 410,000 clones, 75% to 90% being singletons. The chain recombines TRBV6-2 or TRBV6-3 with TRBJ1-1; D gene ambiguous. Input material: peripheral blood. The clonotype was recovered from a woman between 25 and 40 years old with active or convalescent COVID-19. The CDR3 loop reads CASSYVETAGTEAFF. Here the CDR3 DNA reads TGTGCCAGCAGTTACGTTGAGACGGCGGGGACTGAAGCTTTCTTT.